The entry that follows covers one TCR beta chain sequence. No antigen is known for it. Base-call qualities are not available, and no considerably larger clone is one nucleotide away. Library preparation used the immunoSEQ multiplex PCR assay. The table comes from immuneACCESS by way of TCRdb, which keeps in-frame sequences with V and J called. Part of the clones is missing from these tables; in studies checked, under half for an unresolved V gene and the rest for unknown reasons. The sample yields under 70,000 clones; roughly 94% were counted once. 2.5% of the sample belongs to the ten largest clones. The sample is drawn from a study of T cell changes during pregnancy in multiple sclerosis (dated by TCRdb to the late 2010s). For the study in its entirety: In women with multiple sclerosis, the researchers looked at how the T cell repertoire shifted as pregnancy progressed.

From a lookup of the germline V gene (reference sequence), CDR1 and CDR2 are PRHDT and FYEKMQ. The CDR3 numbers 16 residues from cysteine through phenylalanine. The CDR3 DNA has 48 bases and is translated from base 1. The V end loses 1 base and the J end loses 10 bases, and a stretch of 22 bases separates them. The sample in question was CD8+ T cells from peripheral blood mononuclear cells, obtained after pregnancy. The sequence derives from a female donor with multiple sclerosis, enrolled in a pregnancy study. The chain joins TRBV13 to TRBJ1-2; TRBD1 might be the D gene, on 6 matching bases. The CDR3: CASSLALGGPGGLYTF. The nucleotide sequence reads TGTGCCAGCAGCTTAGCACTTGGGGGCCCCGGAGGTCTCTACACCTTC.